The present entry profiles one T cell receptor (beta chain) with its context. What it binds is unknown. This entry comes from a study of T cell repertoires in cytomegalovirus infection. Study-level information: CMV infection and matching HLA type were both indicated by public TCR beta signatures. General study points: The ex vivo response was dominated by HLA-C-restricted CMV-specific TCR beta clonotypes.

From the reads, TCRdb called clonotypes with MiXCR, one entry per CDR3 protein. The table shows about 190,000 distinct CDR3 sequences, with under 30% occurring only once. This TCR derives from a human donor in good health (CMV status not recorded). Some clones in this sample may be carry-over from other donors' samples. The sequenced sample was PBMCs.

The DNA for the CDR3 is TGTGCCAGCAGCGTAGATACGGCGGCGGGCAATGAGCAGTTCTTC. This sequence encodes CASSVDTAAGNEQFF. The V and J genes are TRBV9 and TRBJ2-1; a weak D match, TRBD2 (5 bases). With 0 bases removed from V and 6 bases from J, the gap between germline ends came to 13 bases. This CDR3 region has 15 residues. The V gene's germline CDR1 is SGDLS and CDR2 YYNGEE.